Listed below are T cell receptor beta chains from one sample, sequenced in a study of cytomegalovirus exposure and HLA in healthy donors. Generated by immunoSEQ multiplex PCR, the TCRdb table keeps only in-frame clones and is missing some. This table holds about 200,000 clones, approximately 80% found once. The sequenced sample was PBMCs. These receptor sequences come from a male donor in good health and CMV-seronegative. The CDR3 runs from the conserved cysteine through the conserved F or W. The D gene is left open where the match is weak. Size is stated for part of the rows, as once, few or many counts, or as a class when the clone is expanded.

d_gene	v_gene	j_gene	abundance	CDR3aa	CDR3nt
NA	TRBV19	TRBJ2-2	once	CASSPLVPLSANTGELFF	TGTGCCAGTAGCCCCCTGGTCCCCCTTTCAGCGAACACCGGGGAGCTGTTTTTT
NA	TRBV7-9	TRBJ2-1	NA	CASSSSGPEQFF	TGTGCCAGCAGCTCCTCAGGGCCCGAGCAGTTCTTC
TRBD2	TRBV9	TRBJ2-3	NA	CASSVAASGADTQYF	TGTGCCAGCAGCGTAGCGGCTAGCGGGGCAGATACGCAGTATTTT
NA	TRBV6-6	TRBJ2-5	NA	CASSYEGQTQETQYF	TGTGCCAGCAGTTACGAGGGCCAGACCCAAGAGACCCAGTACTTC
NA	TRBV2	TRBJ2-3	NA	CASSEALLKSTDTQYF	TGTGCCAGCAGTGAGGCACTACTTAAGAGCACAGATACGCAGTATTTT
NA	TRBV2	TRBJ1-2	NA	CASSEVGQLQYGYTF	TGTGCCAGCAGTGAAGTGGGACAACTCCAGTATGGCTACACCTTC
NA	TRBV5-1	TRBJ2-7	NA	CASSLEPGTYEQYF	TGCGCCAGCAGCTTAGAACCGGGGACCTACGAGCAGTACTTC
TRBD2	TRBV6-5	TRBJ2-1	NA	CASSSSGGGSYNEQFF	TGTGCCAGCAGTTCCTCGGGGGGGGGCTCCTACAATGAGCAGTTCTTC
TRBD1	TRBV18	TRBJ2-7	NA	CASHGTGGVRDEQYF	TGTGCCAGCCACGGGACAGGGGGCGTTAGGGACGAGCAGTACTTC
NA	TRBV4-2	TRBJ1-2	NA	CASSRGGVGYGYTF	TGTGCCAGCAGCCGGGGGGGGGTGGGATATGGCTACACCTTC
NA	TRBV10-1	TRBJ2-5	few	CASSEAGTSEETQYF	TGCGCCAGCAGTGAAGCCGGGACTTCCGAAGAGACCCAGTACTTC
TRBD1	TRBV7-2	TRBJ2-1	NA	CASSPTGNEQFF	TGTGCCAGCAGTCCGACAGGGAACGAGCAGTTCTTC
NA	TRBV9	TRBJ2-1	NA	CASSVGGTDHNEQFF	TGTGCCAGCAGCGTAGGCGGGACAGACCACAATGAGCAGTTCTTC
NA	TRBV28	TRBJ2-7	once	CASSSDSLTIYEQYF	TGTGCCAGCAGTTCGGACAGTTTGACGATCTACGAGCAGTACTTC
TRBD2	TRBV7-6	TRBJ2-5	NA	CASSPLAGMQWETQYF	TGTGCCAGCAGCCCGCTAGCGGGAATGCAGTGGGAGACCCAGTACTTC
TRBD1	TRBV18	TRBJ2-1	NA	CASSPNLNRGRYEQFF	TGTGCCAGCTCGCCTAACCTCAACAGGGGGAGGTATGAGCAGTTCTTC
NA	TRBV27	TRBJ2-7	NA	CASSWGRGAYEQYF	TGTGCCAGCAGTTGGGGCAGGGGAGCCTACGAGCAGTACTTC
NA	TRBV6-1	TRBJ2-7	NA	CASSEARHEQYF	TGTGCCAGCAGTGAAGCGCGACACGAGCAGTACTTC
TRBD2	TRBV6-1	TRBJ2-1	NA	CARRLAGENEQFF	TGTGCCCGCCGACTAGCGGGAGAGAATGAGCAGTTCTTC
TRBD2	TRBV29-1	TRBJ2-5	few	CSVELLAGGAQETQYF	TGCAGCGTTGAATTACTAGCGGGAGGGGCCCAAGAGACCCAGTACTTC
TRBD1	TRBV2	TRBJ2-7	NA	CASSEPGQGAYEQYF	TGTGCCAGCAGTGAACCGGGACAGGGGGCCTACGAGCAGTACTTC
NA	TRBV2	TRBJ2-2	few	CASRSTRANTGELFF	TGTGCCAGCCGGTCGACTAGGGCGAACACCGGGGAGCTGTTTTTT
NA	TRBV5-1	TRBJ2-1	once	CASSLVAPTGNEQFF	TGTGCCAGCAGCTTGGTGGCTCCGACTGGGAATGAGCAGTTCTTC
TRBD2	TRBV2	TRBJ2-3	NA	CASKRTSGNTDTQYF	TGTGCCAGCAAACGGACTAGCGGAAACACAGATACGCAGTATTTT
NA	TRBV13	TRBJ2-1	NA	CASSGTWGNHNEQFF	TGTGCCAGCAGCGGGACTTGGGGGAACCACAATGAGCAGTTCTTC
NA	TRBV2	TRBJ2-5	NA	CASSPMAGSSGKQYF	TGTGCCAGCAGCCCCATGGCAGGTTCTTCGGGGAAGCAGTACTTC
NA	TRBV7-9	TRBJ1-2	few	CSSSLAELGQSYGYTF	TGTTCCAGCAGCTTAGCGGAGTTGGGTCAGAGCTATGGCTACACCTTC
NA	TRBV6-6	TRBJ2-5	once	CASSYSVVARQETQYF	TGTGCCAGCAGTTACTCTGTCGTTGCGCGGCAAGAGACCCAGTACTTC
NA	TRBV18	TRBJ2-7	once	CASSPDLSGEQYF	TGTGCCAGCTCACCGGACTTGTCGGGGGAGCAGTACTTC
TRBD2	TRBV4-1	TRBJ2-1	NA	CASSQEPRTSGRNEQFF	TGCGCCAGCAGCCAAGAACCCAGGACTAGCGGGAGAAATGAGCAGTTCTTC
NA	TRBV14	TRBJ2-7	NA	CASSQDQFEQYF	TGTGCCAGCAGCCAAGATCAATTTGAGCAGTACTTC
NA	TRBV4-1	TRBJ1-2	NA	CASSQDFRGDYGYTF	TGCGCCAGCAGCCAAGATTTTCGGGGGGACTATGGCTACACCTTC
NA	TRBV5-1	TRBJ2-7	NA	CASSSRDLSSYEQYF	TGCGCCAGCAGCAGCCGGGACTTGAGCTCCTACGAGCAGTACTTC